Listed below are T cell receptor beta chains from one sample, sequenced in a study of shared clonotypes between healthy human individuals. Some clones are missing from TCRdb's copy, which holds only in-frame ones; the method was immunoSEQ multiplex PCR. This sample has 490,000 or so clones; 75% to 85% occur once, and the top ten carry 10% to 15%. Sequencing used PBMCs. The source of these receptors is a middle-aged woman in good health. Some clones in this sample may be carry-over from other donors' samples. Both conserved end residues are part of each CDR3. Each record gives: V gene, D gene, clone size, J gene, CDR3 DNA, CDR3 protein. D genes are given only for firm matches. For some rows the clone size is stated as once, few or many, or as a class when expanded; others skip it.

TRBV10-3,.,.,TRBJ1-2,TGTGCCATCAGTGAGATGGAGGGAACTAGGAGCGGCTACACCTTC,CAISEMEGTRSGYTF
TRBV9,.,.,TRBJ1-1,TGTGCCAGCAGCGTAGGGACGGAGGGAGGGACTGAAGCTTTCTTT,CASSVGTEGGTEAFF
TRBV5-4,.,.,TRBJ2-7,TGTGCCAGCAGCTTGATGGCGGGGTCGCGCGAGCAGTACTTC,CASSLMAGSREQYF
TRBV19,TRBD2,.,TRBJ2-1,TGTGCCAGTAGTAGGACTAGCGGGGACAATGAGCAGTTCTTC,CASSRTSGDNEQFF
TRBV28,.,.,TRBJ2-3,TGTGCCAGCAGCACCGAGATCTCCTGGACGGGACTCACAGATACGCAGTATTTT,CASSTEISWTGLTDTQYF
TRBV27,.,.,TRBJ2-7,TGTGCCAGCAGTGCGAGGGGATCCTACGAGCAGTACTTC,CASSARGSYEQYF
TRBV15,TRBD1,.,TRBJ2-2,TGTGCCACCAGCGAGTACAGGGGGTTAAACACCGGGGAGCTGTTTTTT,CATSEYRGLNTGELFF
TRBV28,TRBD2,.,TRBJ2-7,TGTGCCAGCAGCCCCCCCCCAAGCGGGAGCATTTACGAGCAGTACTTC,CASSPPPSGSIYEQYF
TRBV30,.,once,TRBJ1-2,TGTGCCTGGAACATACAGGGTTATGGCTACACCTTC,CAWNIQGYGYTF
TRBV28,TRBD1,.,TRBJ2-3,TGTGCCAGCAGTCCACCCTTGACAGGGACCACAGATACGCAGTATTTT,CASSPPLTGTTDTQYF
TRBV30,TRBD1,.,TRBJ1-5,TGTGCCTGGAGTGTAGGGGGCTATGGCAATCAGCCCCAGCATTTT,CAWSVGGYGNQPQHF
TRBV5-1,TRBD1,.,TRBJ2-7,TGCGCCAGCAGCCCAAGACAGGGAAACTACGAGCAGTACTTC,CASSPRQGNYEQYF
TRBV30,.,.,TRBJ2-1,TGTGCCTGGAGTGTCCCCTTGGGGGGAAGGTACAATGAGCAGTTCTTC,CAWSVPLGGRYNEQFF
TRBV30,TRBD1,.,TRBJ1-1,TGTGCCTGGAGCGACAGGGCCCACGCTGAAGCTTTCTTT,CAWSDRAHAEAFF
TRBV18,.,.,TRBJ2-1,TGTGCCAGCTCACCAAGTCGGCCACCGGGTGAGCAGTTCTTC,CASSPSRPPGEQFF
TRBV6-5,.,few,TRBJ2-2,TGTGCCAGCAGTAAGGAGGGCACCGGGGAGCTGTTTTTT,CASSKEGTGELFF
TRBV14,.,.,TRBJ2-7,TGTGCCAGCAGCCAAGGACCCCCCCTGGGCCCCTACGAGCAGTACTTC,CASSQGPPLGPYEQYF
TRBV5-4,.,.,TRBJ2-7,TGTGCCAGCAGCTTAGATAGCGGACCCTACGAGCAGTACTTC,CASSLDSGPYEQYF